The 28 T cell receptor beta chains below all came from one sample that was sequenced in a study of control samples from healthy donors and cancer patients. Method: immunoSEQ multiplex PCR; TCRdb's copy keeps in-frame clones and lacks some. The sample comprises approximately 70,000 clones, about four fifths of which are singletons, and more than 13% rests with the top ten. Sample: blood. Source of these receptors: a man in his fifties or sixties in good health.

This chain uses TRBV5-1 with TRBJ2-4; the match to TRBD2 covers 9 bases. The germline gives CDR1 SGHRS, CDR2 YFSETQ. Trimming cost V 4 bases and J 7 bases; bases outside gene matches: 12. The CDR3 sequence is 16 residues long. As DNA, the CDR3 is TGCGCCAGCAGCGGATCCGGGACTAGCAATGACAACATTCAGTACTTC. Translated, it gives CASSGSGTSNDNIQYF.

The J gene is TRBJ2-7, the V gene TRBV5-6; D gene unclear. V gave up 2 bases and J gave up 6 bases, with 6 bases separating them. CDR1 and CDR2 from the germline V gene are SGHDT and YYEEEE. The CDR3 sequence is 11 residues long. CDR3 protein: CASSFQREQYF. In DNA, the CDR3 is TGTGCCAGCAGCTTCCAACGCGAGCAGTACTTC.

The CDR3 here is CASSQRGQTQETQYF. CDR3 coding DNA: TGCGCCAGCAGCCAGAGGGGGCAGACCCAAGAGACCCAGTACTTC. This chain links TRBV10-2 with TRBJ2-5, with 7 positions matching TRBD1. The trim removed 6 bases at V and 1 base at J, leaving 8 bases unmatched. CDR3 size: 15 residues. Germline V gene lookup returns CDR1 WSHSY and CDR2 SAAADI.

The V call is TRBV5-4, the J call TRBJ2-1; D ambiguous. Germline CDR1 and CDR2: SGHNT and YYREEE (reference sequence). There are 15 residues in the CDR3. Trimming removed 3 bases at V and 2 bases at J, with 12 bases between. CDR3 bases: TGTGCCAGCAGCTCAAGGACGTCCCCCTACAATGAGCAGTTCTTC. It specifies CASSSRTSPYNEQFF.

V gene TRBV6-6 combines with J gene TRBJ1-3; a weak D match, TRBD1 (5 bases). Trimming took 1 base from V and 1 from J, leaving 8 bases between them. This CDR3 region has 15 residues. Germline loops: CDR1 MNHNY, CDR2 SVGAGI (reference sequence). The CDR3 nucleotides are TGTGCCAGCAGTTACTTTGACAGTTCTGGAAACACCATATATTTT. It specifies CASSYFDSSGNTIYF.

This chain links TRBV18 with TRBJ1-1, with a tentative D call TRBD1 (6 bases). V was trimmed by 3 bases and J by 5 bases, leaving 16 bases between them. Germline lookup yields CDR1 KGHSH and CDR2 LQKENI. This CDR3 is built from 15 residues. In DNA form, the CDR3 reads TGTGCCAGCTCACCGGGAATCTCGCAGGGGACTGAAGCTTTCTTT. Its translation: CASSPGISQGTEAFF.

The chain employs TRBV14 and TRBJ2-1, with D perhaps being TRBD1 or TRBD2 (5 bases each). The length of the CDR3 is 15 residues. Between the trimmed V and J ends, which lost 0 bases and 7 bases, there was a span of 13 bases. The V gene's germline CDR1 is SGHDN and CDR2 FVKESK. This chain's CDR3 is CASSQDWAEGNEQFF. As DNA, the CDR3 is TGTGCCAGCAGCCAAGATTGGGCAGAGGGGAATGAGCAGTTCTTC.

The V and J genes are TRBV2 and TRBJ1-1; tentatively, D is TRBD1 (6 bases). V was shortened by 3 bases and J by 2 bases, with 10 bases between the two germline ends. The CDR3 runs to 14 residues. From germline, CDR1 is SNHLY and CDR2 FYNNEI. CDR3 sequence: CASSEAGANTEAFF. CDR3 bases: TGTGCCAGCAGTGAGGCAGGGGCTAACACTGAAGCTTTCTTT.

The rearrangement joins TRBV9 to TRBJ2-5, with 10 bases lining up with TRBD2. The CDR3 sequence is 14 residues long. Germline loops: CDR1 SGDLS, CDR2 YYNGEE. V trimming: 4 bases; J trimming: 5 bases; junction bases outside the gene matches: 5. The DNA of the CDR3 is TGTGCCAGCAGCCTTACTAGCGGGAAGGAGACCCAGTACTTC. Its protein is CASSLTSGKETQYF.

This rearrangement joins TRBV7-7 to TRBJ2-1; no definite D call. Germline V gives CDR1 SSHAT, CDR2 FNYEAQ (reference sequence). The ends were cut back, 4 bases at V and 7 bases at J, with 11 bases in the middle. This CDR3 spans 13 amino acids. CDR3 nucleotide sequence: TGTGCCAGCAGCTCGGCGATGCGGAATGAGCAGTTCTTC. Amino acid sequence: CASSSAMRNEQFF.

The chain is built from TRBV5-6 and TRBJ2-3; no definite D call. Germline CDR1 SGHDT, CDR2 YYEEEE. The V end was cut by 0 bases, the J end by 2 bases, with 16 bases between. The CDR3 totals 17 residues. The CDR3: CASSLEGLVGVTDTQYF. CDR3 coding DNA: TGTGCCAGCAGCTTGGAGGGTTTGGTCGGAGTCACAGATACGCAGTATTTT.

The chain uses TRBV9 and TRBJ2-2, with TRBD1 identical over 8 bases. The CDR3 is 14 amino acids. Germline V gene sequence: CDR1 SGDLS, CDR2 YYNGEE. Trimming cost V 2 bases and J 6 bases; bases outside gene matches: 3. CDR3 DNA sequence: TGTGCCAGCAGCGTCCAGGGGGCCGCCGGGGAGCTGTTTTTT. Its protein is CASSVQGAAGELFF.

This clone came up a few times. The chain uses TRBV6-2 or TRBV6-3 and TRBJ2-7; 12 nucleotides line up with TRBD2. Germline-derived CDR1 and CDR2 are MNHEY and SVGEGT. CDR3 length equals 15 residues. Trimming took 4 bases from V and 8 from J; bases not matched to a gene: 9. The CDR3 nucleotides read TGTGCCAGCAGTTTCCTCGTACTAGCGGGAGGTCAGCAGTACTTC. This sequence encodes CASSFLVLAGGQQYF.

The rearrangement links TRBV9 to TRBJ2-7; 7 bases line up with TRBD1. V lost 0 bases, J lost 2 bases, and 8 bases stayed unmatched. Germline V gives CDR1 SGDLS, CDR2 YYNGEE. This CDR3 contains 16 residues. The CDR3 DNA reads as TGTGCCAGCAGCGTAGATCCAGGGACAGCCACCTACGAGCAGTACTTC. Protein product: CASSVDPGTATYEQYF.

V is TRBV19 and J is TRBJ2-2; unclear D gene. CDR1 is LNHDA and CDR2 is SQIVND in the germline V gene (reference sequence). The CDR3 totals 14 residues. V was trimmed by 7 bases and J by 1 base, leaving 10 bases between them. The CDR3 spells CASKVERNTGELFF. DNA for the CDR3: TGTGCCAGTAAGGTTGAAAGGAACACCGGGGAGCTGTTTTTT. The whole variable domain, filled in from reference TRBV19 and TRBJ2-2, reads DGGITQSPKYLFRKEGQNVTLSCEQNLNHDAMYWYRQDPGQGLRLIYYSQIVNDFQKGDIAEGYSVSREKKESFPLTVTSAQKNPTAFYLCASKVERNTGELFFGEGSRLTVL.

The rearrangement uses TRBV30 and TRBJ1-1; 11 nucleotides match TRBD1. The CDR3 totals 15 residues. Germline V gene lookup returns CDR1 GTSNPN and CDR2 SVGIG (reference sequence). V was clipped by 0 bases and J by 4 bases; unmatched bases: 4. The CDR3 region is CAWSVKGTGGTEAFF. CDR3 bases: TGTGCCTGGAGTGTAAAAGGGACAGGGGGCACTGAAGCTTTCTTT.

CDR3: CASSQNSGGGYEQYF. The DNA for the CDR3 is TGTGCCAGCAGCCAAAACTCGGGAGGGGGTTACGAGCAGTACTTC. The chain couples TRBV7-2 to TRBJ2-7; 8 bases are shared with TRBD2. V was pared by 5 bases and J by 4 bases, with 10 bases of the junction left unmatched. CDR1 SGHTA and CDR2 FQGNSA come from the germline V gene. The CDR3 totals 15 residues.

The CDR3 bases are TGTGCCTGGAGGGACGGAGGTTCTCGGACCCAGTACTTC. It translates to CAWRDGGSRTQYF. The chain employs TRBV30 and TRBJ2-5, with a tentative D call TRBD2 (5 bases). The CDR3 runs 13 residues. V shed 3 bases and J shed 7 bases, with 15 bases lying between them. CDR1 and CDR2 from the germline V gene are GTSNPN and SVGIG (reference sequence).

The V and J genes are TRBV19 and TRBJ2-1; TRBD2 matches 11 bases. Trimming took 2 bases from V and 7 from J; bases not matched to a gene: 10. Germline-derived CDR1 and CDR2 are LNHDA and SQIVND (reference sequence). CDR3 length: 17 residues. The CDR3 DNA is TGTGCCAGTAGTATATCCGTTCCAACTAGCGGGAGTAATGAGCAGTTCTTC. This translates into CASSISVPTSGSNEQFF.

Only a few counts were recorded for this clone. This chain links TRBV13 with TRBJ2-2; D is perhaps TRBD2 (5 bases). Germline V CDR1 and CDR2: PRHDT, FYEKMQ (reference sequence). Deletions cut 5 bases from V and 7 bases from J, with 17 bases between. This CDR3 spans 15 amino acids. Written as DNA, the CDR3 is TGTGCCAGCAGCCGCTCTCCGGGCCGGGGCGGGGAGCTGTTTTTT. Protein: CASSRSPGRGGELFF.

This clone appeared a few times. The CDR3 DNA follows: TGTGCCAGTAGTAACGCTGCAGGCTCCTACGAGCAGTACTTC. Protein product: CASSNAAGSYEQYF. This chain links TRBV19 with TRBJ2-7; D unclear. The V gene's germline CDR1 is LNHDA and CDR2 SQIVND (reference sequence). Trimming shortened V by 4 bases and J by 0 bases, and 10 bases separated the two germline ends. The CDR3 is 14 amino acids.

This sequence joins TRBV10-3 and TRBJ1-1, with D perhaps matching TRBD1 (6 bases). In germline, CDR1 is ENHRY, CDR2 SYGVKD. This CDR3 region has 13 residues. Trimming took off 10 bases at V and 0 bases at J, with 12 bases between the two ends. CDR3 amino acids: CATSGALNTEAFF. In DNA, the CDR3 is TGTGCCACCTCAGGGGCCCTGAACACTGAAGCTTTCTTT.

As DNA, the CDR3 is TGCGCCAGCAGCCAAGGCCGTAGGGACCCCCTGAACACTGAAGCTTTCTTT. It translates to CASSQGRRDPLNTEAFF. This chain links TRBV4-1 with TRBJ1-1; the D gene is possibly TRBD1 (5 bases). Per the germline V gene, CDR1 is MGHRA and CDR2 is YSYEKL. V was pared by 1 base and J by 0 bases, with 15 bases between. This CDR3 has 17 residues.

DNA of the CDR3: TGTGCCAGCATGCCAGGGTTTTACAATGAGCAGTTCTTC. It yields the protein CASMPGFYNEQFF. The genes are TRBV2 and TRBJ2-1; tentative D call: TRBD1 (5 bases). Germline CDR1 and CDR2: SNHLY and FYNNEI. V was trimmed by 7 bases and J by 4 bases, leaving 11 bases between them. The CDR3 has 13 residues.

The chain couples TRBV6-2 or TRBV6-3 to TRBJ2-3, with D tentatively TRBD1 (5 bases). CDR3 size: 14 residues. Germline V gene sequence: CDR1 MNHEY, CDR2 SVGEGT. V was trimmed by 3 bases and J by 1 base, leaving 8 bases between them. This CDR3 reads CASSYVGRTDTQYF. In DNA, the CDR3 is TGTGCCAGCAGTTATGTGGGGCGCACAGATACGCAGTATTTT.

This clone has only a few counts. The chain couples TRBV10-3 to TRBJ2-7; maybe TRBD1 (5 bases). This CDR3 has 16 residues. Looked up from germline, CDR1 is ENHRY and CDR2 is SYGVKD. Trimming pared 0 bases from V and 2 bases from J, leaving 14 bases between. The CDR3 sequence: CAISESGQVGTYEQYF. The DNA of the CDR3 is TGTGCCATCAGTGAGTCGGGGCAGGTTGGGACCTACGAGCAGTACTTC.

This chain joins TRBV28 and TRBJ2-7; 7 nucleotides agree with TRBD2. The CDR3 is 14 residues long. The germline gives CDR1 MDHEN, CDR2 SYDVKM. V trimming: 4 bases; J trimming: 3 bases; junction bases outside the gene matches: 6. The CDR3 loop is CASSWREPYYEQYF. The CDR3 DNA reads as TGTGCCAGCAGTTGGCGGGAGCCCTACTACGAGCAGTACTTC.

CDR3 residues: CASSLAGSRHEQYF. For the CDR3, the DNA is TGTGCCAGCAGCTTAGCGGGGTCCCGGCACGAGCAGTACTTC. The chain joins TRBV7-2 to TRBJ2-7; D call uncertain. V lost 0 bases and J 5 bases, leaving 11 bases between the germline ends. The CDR3 is 14 amino acids. Germline assignment: CDR1 SGHTA and CDR2 FQGNSA. The whole variable domain, filled in from reference TRBV7-2 and TRBJ2-7, reads GAGVSQSPSNKVTEKGKDVELRCDPISGHTALYWYRQSLGQGLEFLIYFQGNSAPDKSGLPSDRFSAERTGGSVSTLTIQRTQQEDSAVYLCASSLAGSRHEQYFGPGTRLTVT.